The next 22 T cell receptor beta chains were all read from a single sample in a study of shared clonotypes between healthy human individuals. Here immunoSEQ multiplex PCR was the method, and the copy in TCRdb shows in-frame clones only, minus some. The sample carries under 1,100,000 clones, around 74% recorded once. The specimen sequenced was memory CD4+ T cells sorted from blood. Documented subset: CD45RA-negative fraction. The receptors stem from a young man in good health.

This rearrangement joins TRBV6-1 to TRBJ1-6; D is ambiguous. CDR1 MNHNS and CDR2 SASEGT come from the germline V gene. The V and J ends lost 8 bases and 7 bases respectively, with 15 bases between them. CDR3 size: 14 residues. CDR3 residues: CASLRTERNSPLHF. The CDR3 DNA reads as TGTGCCAGCCTTCGTACGGAACGCAATTCACCCCTCCACTTT.

The chain has TRBV7-9 and TRBJ2-2; TRBD1 matches 8 bases. From germline, CDR1 is SEHNR and CDR2 FQNEAQ (reference sequence). V dropped 1 base and J dropped 4; count of bases not matched to a gene: 2. The CDR3 totals 15 residues. The chain's CDR3 is CASSLGTGITGELFF. CDR3 sequence (DNA): TGTGCCAGCAGCTTAGGGACAGGGATCACCGGGGAGCTGTTTTTT.

The chain combines TRBV5-6 with TRBJ2-7; D gene ambiguous. From germline, CDR1 is SGHDT and CDR2 YYEEEE. This CDR3 region has 13 residues. Trimming shortened V by 0 bases and J by 2 bases, and 6 bases separated the two germline ends. In DNA, the CDR3 is TGTGCCAGCAGCTTGGGGCCTGCCTACGAGCAGTACTTC. Amino acids: CASSLGPAYEQYF.

In regard to this clone: The sample has other DNA sequences that encode this CDR3 too. The chain couples TRBV18 to TRBJ1-5, with 12 bases lining up with TRBD1. The CDR3 has 16 residues. The germline V gene has CDR1 KGHSH and CDR2 LQKENI. The ends lost 1 base at V and 6 bases at J; junction bases unmatched: 4. The chain's CDR3 is CASSPQGQGAGQPQHF. The DNA for the CDR3 is TGTGCCAGCTCACCACAGGGACAGGGGGCTGGTCAGCCCCAGCATTTT.

The CDR3 coding sequence is TGTGCCAGCAGTCCGGGAACCTACGAGCAGTACTTC. It yields the protein CASSPGTYEQYF. This sequence joins TRBV6-5 and TRBJ2-7, with D possibly TRBD2 on 5 matching bases. The CDR3 runs 12 residues. Trimming removed 5 bases from V and 2 bases from J, with 7 bases in between. Per the germline V gene, CDR1 is MNHEY and CDR2 is SVGAGI.

This sequence joins TRBV9 and TRBJ2-2; D is uncertain. The CDR3 length is 16 residues. CDR1 is SGDLS and CDR2 is YYNGEE in the germline V gene. V was cut by 0 bases and J by 0 bases, with 9 bases left in between. CDR3 sequence reads: CASSVDQNANTGELFF. In nucleotides, the CDR3 is TGTGCCAGCAGCGTAGATCAGAACGCGAACACCGGGGAGCTGTTTTTT.

This clone was counted once. The rearrangement links TRBV4-1 to TRBJ2-1; 11 bases match TRBD2. This CDR3 region has 16 residues. The germline CDR1 and CDR2 sequences are MGHRA and YSYEKL. With 4 bases clipped from V and 4 bases from J, the junction kept 6 bases outside the gene matches. For the CDR3, the DNA is TGCGCCAGCAGCCCGACGGGACTAGCGGCTTACAATGAGCAGTTCTTC. Amino acids: CASSPTGLAAYNEQFF.

The J gene is TRBJ2-5, the V gene TRBV19, with D perhaps TRBD1 (6 bases). Per the germline V gene, CDR1 is LNHDA and CDR2 is SQIVND (reference sequence). V was cut by 2 bases and J by 2 bases, with 12 bases left in between. The CDR3 is 15 residues long. CDR3 in amino acids: CASSIMGHLQETQYF. CDR3 in DNA: TGTGCCAGTAGTATAATGGGACACCTACAAGAGACCCAGTACTTC.

This chain uses TRBV19 with TRBJ1-4; D perhaps matches TRBD1 (5 bases). V lost 5 bases and J 5 bases, leaving 12 bases between the germline ends. Germline CDR1 and CDR2: LNHDA and SQIVND (reference sequence). CDR3 length: 14 residues. The CDR3 loop reads CASSLGTGNEKLFF. Written as DNA, the CDR3 is TGTGCCAGTAGTCTTGGGACGGGGAATGAAAAACTGTTTTTT.

V gene TRBV5-1 combines with J gene TRBJ2-1, with unresolved D. The CDR3 runs 12 residues. CDR1 and CDR2 (germline): SGHRS, YFSETQ. Deletions cut 5 bases from V and 6 bases from J, with 9 bases between. This CDR3 reads CASRSYGNEQFF. The DNA for the CDR3 is TGCGCCAGCAGATCCTACGGCAATGAGCAGTTCTTC.

The V and J genes are TRBV11-2 and TRBJ2-7, with 7 bases matching TRBD1. This CDR3 has 14 amino acids. J was trimmed by 0 bases and V by 6 bases; bases with no gene match: 5. Looked up from germline, CDR1 is SGHAT and CDR2 is FQNNGV. CDR3 DNA sequence: TGTGCCAGCAGTACACAGGGGAGCTCCTACGAGCAGTACTTC. Translated, it gives CASSTQGSSYEQYF.

CDR3 amino acids: CASSEGVTFGAQETQYF. The CDR3 DNA reads TGTGCCAGCAGTGAAGGTGTCACTTTCGGGGCACAAGAGACCCAGTACTTC. The V gene is TRBV6-1, the J gene TRBJ2-5; D possibly matches TRBD1 or TRBD2 (5 bases each). The CDR3 is 17 amino acids. Germline CDR1 MNHNS, CDR2 SASEGT. V was trimmed by 1 base and J by 2 bases, leaving 17 bases between them.

The chain combines TRBV30 with TRBJ2-3; TRBD1 might be the D (6 bases). This CDR3 contains 14 residues. Germline CDR1 is GTSNPN and CDR2 is SVGIG (reference sequence). The ends were cut back, 0 bases at V and 4 bases at J, with 11 bases in the middle. The CDR3 loop reads CAWSVQAGADTQYF. CDR3 in DNA: TGTGCCTGGAGTGTACAGGCAGGGGCAGATACGCAGTATTTT.

This chain uses TRBV11-2 with TRBJ2-3, with TRBD1 identical over 7 bases. Germline-derived CDR1 and CDR2 are SGHAT and FQNNGV. Germline trimming cut 5 bases from V and 4 bases from J; bases unmatched to any gene: 6. This CDR3 spans 14 amino acids. CDR3 sequence reads: CASSPTGNADTQYF. CDR3 nucleotides: TGTGCCAGCAGCCCGACAGGGAACGCAGATACGCAGTATTTT.

The rearrangement uses TRBV5-5 and TRBJ1-5, with unresolved D. The V and J ends lost 4 bases and 7 bases respectively, with 15 bases between them. Germline CDR1 and CDR2: SGHKS and YYEKEE (reference sequence). This CDR3 has 14 residues. CDR3 nucleotide sequence: TGTGCCAGCAGCCCGGATATGGGGAACCAGCCCCAGCATTTT. This encodes CASSPDMGNQPQHF.

The chain carries TRBV6-5 and TRBJ2-3, with 11 bases that match TRBD2. CDR3 length: 15 amino acids. Per the germline V gene, CDR1 is MNHEY and CDR2 is SVGAGI. V lost 4 bases, J lost 5 bases, and 5 bases stayed unmatched. The CDR3 loop reads CASSSGGLAEDTQYF. The CDR3 coding sequence is TGTGCCAGCAGTTCCGGGGGACTAGCGGAAGATACGCAGTATTTT.

This clone is a singleton in its sample. This rearrangement joins TRBV7-2 to TRBJ2-2; perhaps TRBD2 as D (5 bases). CDR1 is SGHTA and CDR2 is FQGNSA in the germline V gene. Trimming pared 4 bases from V and 2 bases from J, leaving 11 bases between. The CDR3 is 15 amino acids. The CDR3 nucleotides read TGTGCCAGCAGCTCCCTGGGGAGAAACACCGGGGAGCTGTTTTTT. This encodes CASSSLGRNTGELFF.

CDR3 loop: CASTQDRGYGYTF. In nucleotides, the CDR3 is TGTGCCAGCACCCAAGACAGGGGCTATGGCTACACCTTC. The chain employs TRBV11-2 and TRBJ1-2; TRBD1 agrees at 8 bases. CDR1 and CDR2 from the germline V gene are SGHAT and FQNNGV. The J segment lost 4 bases and the V segment lost 7 bases, leaving 5 bases of the junction unmatched. The CDR3 has 13 amino acids.

The V gene is TRBV5-1, the J gene TRBJ1-2; D may be TRBD1 (5 bases). The CDR3 contains 12 residues. CDR1 SGHRS and CDR2 YFSETQ come from the germline V gene. V lost 7 bases and J lost 2, with 9 bases in between. Written as DNA, the CDR3 is TGCGCCAGCGGGGGAGAGAACTATGGCTACACCTTC. Amino acid sequence: CASGGENYGYTF.

This chain joins TRBV30 and TRBJ1-2; D not certain. The CDR3 is made up of 13 amino acids. Deletions cut 2 bases from V and 2 bases from J, with 9 bases between. CDR1 is GTSNPN, CDR2 SVGIG, per germline (reference sequence). For the CDR3, the DNA is TGTGCCTGGAGTCGAGCTGAGAACTATGGCTACACCTTC. Amino acids: CAWSRAENYGYTF.

This chain uses TRBV30 with TRBJ1-1; unclear D gene. V dropped 2 bases and J dropped 4 bases, with 11 bases sitting between them. Per germline, CDR1 GTSNPN and CDR2 SVGIG (reference sequence). The CDR3 has 13 amino acids. The CDR3 DNA reads as TGTGCCTGGAGTTGGAAAAGGACCACTGAAGCTTTCTTT. Translated: CAWSWKRTTEAFF.

This rearrangement joins TRBV6-6 to TRBJ1-2, with TRBD1 as a possible D gene (5 bases). The CDR3 is 14 amino acids. CDR1 MNHNY and CDR2 SVGAGI come from the germline V gene (reference sequence). Trimming took 6 bases from V and 0 from J, leaving 11 bases between them. The CDR3: CASSRAATNYGYTF. The CDR3 nucleotides read TGTGCCAGCAGCAGGGCGGCTACTAACTATGGCTACACCTTC.